Included here is one T cell receptor (beta chain) sequence, with context. The antigen is undetermined. Each CDR3 protein gets one entry after TCRdb re-called the RT-PCR reads with MiXCR. The repertoire holds roughly 550,000 distinct CDR3 sequences, with roughly a quarter as singletons. The data belong to a study of response to subunit inactivated influenza vaccine. Study conclusions and caveats: Each seasonal influenza vaccination, the authors suggested, recruits few new T cells.

This CDR3 has 14 amino acids. From germline, CDR1 is MDHEN and CDR2 SYDVKM. The ends lost 5 bases at V and 6 bases at J; junction bases unmatched: 9. These data also formed part of another study, on T cells expressing NK-cell markers. That paper adds: UMIs were included in TCR beta cDNA generated by 5'RACE template switching. It was sorted CD3+CD56-NKG2C+, CD3+CD56+NKG2C- and CD3+CD56+NKG2C+ T cells that provided the TCR beta repertoires. Seven of the eight sequenced donors were HCMV-seropositive; one was seronegative. The same clonotypes also predominated in the CD3+CD56-NKG2C+ fraction of a handful of donors.

Sequencing was performed on CD4+ T cells sorted from PBMCs, taken about 12 days after vaccination. This clonotype originated in a man aged 45-65 years who received an inactivated influenza vaccine. The V call is TRBV28, the J call TRBJ1-2, with TRBD1 identical over 7 bases. The CDR3 nucleotides are TGTGCCAGCAGTCCGGGACAGTTTTTAAATGGCTACACCTTC. Translation: CASSPGQFLNGYTF.